Given below is one T cell receptor beta chain in context. This CDR3 is 14 amino acids long. These data originate in a study of blood T cells in healthy people across ages. Study-level information: Researchers report that template switching captured about one barcoded beta molecule per two T cells.

For the second PCR, which ran for about 7 to 11 cycles, a sample-barcoded 5' primer and a J-beta primer mix were used. TCRdb itself ran the 5' RACE reads through MiXCR, one entry per CDR3 protein. The top ten hold under 5% of the sample, which has 1.5 million to 1.9 million distinct CDR3 sequences, 42% seen once. This chain joins TRBV12-3 or TRBV12-4 and TRBJ2-4; a possible D gene is TRBD2 (5 bases). TRBJ2-7 matches the DNA end more closely, so the J call is doubtful. This TCR came from a woman in her late teens or twenties in good health. Input material: blood. The CDR3 spells CASSLIFLAGEQYF. The CDR3 DNA sequence: TGTGCCAGCAGTTTAATCTTCCTAGCTGGCGAGCAGTACTTC.